The 6 T cell receptor delta chains in this list originate from one sample, sequenced in a study of gamma-delta T cells after stem cell transplantation. TCRdb applied CATT to the RT-PCR reads for clone calling. Of about 680 delta-chain clones in the sample, around 59% were seen once. Source material: gamma-delta T cells. The receptors were gathered from a human donor. It is not recorded whose cells these are; they may come from a transplant donor.

Note on this clone: A read error likely explains this, since a far larger clone differs by one base. The J gene is TRDJ1, the V gene TRDV1, with 8 bases matching TRDD3. From germline, CDR1 is TSWWSYY and CDR2 QGS. The ends lost 4 bases at V and 2 bases at J; junction bases unmatched: 33. This CDR3 region has 24 residues. The CDR3 DNA reads TGTGCTCTTGGGGCCCCACCTAGTTCTATTTTACTGGGGGGCACCAGGCTCGGGACCGATAAACTCATCTTT. Translated: CALGAPPSSILLGGTRLGTDKLIF.

The rearrangement joins TRDV2 to TRDJ1, with 13 nucleotides matching TRDD3. This CDR3 is built from 17 residues. The V segment lost 1 base and the J segment 0 bases; nucleotides outside the gene matches: 4. CDR1 and CDR2 from the germline V gene are GEAIGNYY and EKD. CDR3 sequence (DNA): TGTGCCTGTGACACGGACTGGGGGATACGCGACACCGATAAACTCATCTTT. It yields the protein CACDTDWGIRDTDKLIF.

In the case of this clone: A far bigger clonotype differs at one base, so this is likely a read error. The chain links TRDV2 to TRDJ1, with D unclear. The CDR3 is made up of 16 amino acids. Per the germline V gene, CDR1 is GEAIGNYY and CDR2 is EKD. Trimming removed 0 bases at V and 0 bases at J, with 13 bases between. The CDR3 DNA is TGTGCCTGTGACACCCTAGCTGCGCCGGACACCGATAAACTCATCTTT. Amino acids: CACDTLAAPDTDKLIF.

In its sample, this clone is hyperexpanded. This sample includes further DNA sequences coding for the same CDR3. The chain couples TRDV2 to TRDJ1; D gene unclear. The V gene lost 0 bases and the J gene lost 5 bases, with 15 bases spanning the gap. Germline CDR1 reads GEAIGNYY; CDR2 reads EKD. This CDR3 has 15 residues. The CDR3 nucleotides read TGTGCCTGTGACACCGTAACGCTACGGGGTGATAAACTCATCTTT. It yields the protein CACDTVTLRGDKLIF.

The table lists this clone with a few counts. J is TRDJ2 and V is TRDV2, with TRDD3 identical over 11 bases. The V gene's germline CDR1 is GEAIGNYY and CDR2 EKD. This CDR3 is built from 18 residues. Trimming at V came to 0 bases and at J to 1 base, leaving 6 bases not matched to a gene. The CDR3 DNA reads as TGTGCCTGTGACACCGTACTGGGGGATAAGGATTTGACAGCACAACTCTTCTTT. It encodes CACDTVLGDKDLTAQLFF.

Regarding this clone: This likely stems from a read error, as it lies one base from a far larger clone. This chain uses TRDV2 with TRDJ3; D gene unclear. V was pared by 0 bases and J by 0 bases, with 11 bases between. The CDR3 is made up of 18 amino acids. Looked up from germline, CDR1 is GEAIGNYY and CDR2 is EKD. CDR3 coding DNA: TGTGCCTGTGACACCGGAGGGACAGGCTCCTGGGACACCCGACAGATGTTTTTC. It is translated as CACDTGGTGSWDTRQMFF.